This T cell receptor beta chain was identified during a study of OX40 agonist ivuxolimab in advanced cancers. Study overall: Subjects had a mean age of around 60 years, with a range of roughly 20 to 80; more than 75% were male.

In its sample, this clone was seen a few times. Libraries were prepared by immunoSEQ multiplex PCR; TCRdb keeps only in-frame clonotypes and omits some of them. The data hold tens of thousands of clones, with around 87% observed a single time. V was trimmed by 5 bases and J by 0 bases, leaving 10 bases between them. The germline gives CDR1 MGHRA, CDR2 YSYEKL. The CDR3 runs to 14 residues. Sample: CD4+ or CD8+ T cells sorted from blood, taken in a trial of the OX40 agonist ivuxolimab. The sequence derives from an adult with an advanced solid tumor such as melanoma, head and neck, liver or kidney cancer. V is TRBV4-1 and J is TRBJ1-1; no clear D gene. The CDR3 here is CASSNSVLNTEAFF. The CDR3 DNA reads as TGCGCCAGCAGCAACAGCGTCTTGAACACTGAAGCTTTCTTT.